Each of the 25 T cell receptor beta chains below was sequenced from the same sample in a study of cytomegalovirus exposure and HLA in healthy donors. The PCR employed 60 Vbeta primers together with 13 Jbeta primers. Produced via immunoSEQ multiplex PCR; TCRdb's table is partial and in-frame only. The sample has about 130,000 clones, approximately 82% seen once. Sequencing was carried out using PBMCs. All receptors derive from a man aged 50 to 60 in good health and CMV-seronegative.

The chain combines TRBV19 with TRBJ1-1, with D perhaps matching TRBD1 (5 bases). Germline CDR1 and CDR2: LNHDA and SQIVND (reference sequence). With 2 bases removed from V and 2 bases from J, the gap between germline ends came to 15 bases. The CDR3 extends over 16 amino acids. Here the CDR3 reads CASSIPFRGGNTEAFF. CDR3 bases: TGTGCCAGTAGTATACCTTTTAGGGGTGGCAACACTGAAGCTTTCTTT.

The count of this clone is one. The V and J genes are TRBV4-1 and TRBJ2-2; the match to TRBD1 covers 8 bases. This CDR3 region has 15 residues. V lost 3 bases and J lost 4; bases outside the gene matches: 4. Germline values: CDR1 MGHRA, CDR2 YSYEKL. CDR3 amino acids: CASSQRTGTTGELFF. CDR3 in DNA: TGCGCCAGCAGCCAGAGGACAGGGACCACCGGGGAGCTGTTTTTT.

The chain uses TRBV4-1 and TRBJ2-1; 11 bases agree with TRBD2. Germline CDR1 is MGHRA and CDR2 is YSYEKL. V shed 6 bases and J 6 bases; nucleotides not matched to a gene: 10. The length of the CDR3 is 16 residues. CDR3 in DNA: TGCGCCAGCAGACTTTTAGCGGGGGGGCCCCTCAATGAGCAGTTCTTC. This encodes CASRLLAGGPLNEQFF.

In this sample, this clone turned up once. This chain uses TRBV2 with TRBJ1-5; TRBD1 is a possible D gene (6 bases). V lost 0 bases and J lost 6, with 15 bases in between. This CDR3 has 16 residues. Germline-derived CDR1 and CDR2 are SNHLY and FYNNEI. The CDR3: CASSEALRGLGQPQHF. In DNA, the CDR3 is TGTGCCAGCAGTGAAGCGCTGAGGGGGTTGGGTCAGCCCCAGCATTTT.

The chain recombines TRBV5-6 with TRBJ2-1; TRBD2 is a possible D gene (6 bases). V was trimmed by 2 bases and J by 5 bases, leaving 11 bases between them. Germline V CDR1 and CDR2: SGHDT, YYEEEE. The CDR3 consists of 14 residues. The CDR3 loop is CASSLGGPNNEQFF. In DNA, the CDR3 is TGTGCCAGCAGCTTAGGAGGGCCCAACAATGAGCAGTTCTTC.

This clone was detected once. The chain has TRBV14 and TRBJ2-3, with 7 bases lining up with TRBD2. With 4 bases clipped from V and 2 bases from J, the junction kept 3 bases outside the gene matches. Germline CDR1 reads SGHDN; CDR2 reads FVKESK. The CDR3 is 14 amino acids. CDR3: CASSPGGNTDTQYF. In nucleotides, the CDR3 is TGTGCCAGCAGCCCCGGGGGGAACACAGATACGCAGTATTTT.

The rearrangement joins TRBV4-1 to TRBJ1-3; 8 bases are a match to TRBD1. The germline V gene has CDR1 MGHRA and CDR2 YSYEKL. V shed 4 bases and J 3 bases; nucleotides not matched to a gene: 8. The CDR3 runs to 16 residues. CDR3 in amino acids: CASSPYGQGLGNTIYF. DNA for the CDR3: TGCGCCAGCAGCCCCTACGGACAGGGACTTGGAAACACCATATATTTT.

This clone was observed a few times. J is TRBJ1-2 and V is TRBV6-6; 7 positions agree with TRBD1. This CDR3 has 14 residues. With V trimmed by 5 bases and J by 3 bases, 6 bases remained unmatched. Germline lookup yields CDR1 MNHNY and CDR2 SVGAGI (reference sequence). CDR3 DNA sequence: TGTGCCAGCAGTCTACAGGGGCCTGACTATGGCTACACCTTC. This gives the protein CASSLQGPDYGYTF.

The genes are TRBV19 and TRBJ2-3; possibly TRBD1 for D (5 bases). The V and J ends lost 6 bases and 2 bases respectively, with 12 bases between them. This CDR3 region has 14 residues. In germline, CDR1 is LNHDA, CDR2 SQIVND (reference sequence). CDR3 nucleotides: TGTGCCAGTAGCCCCTGGGGCTTCACAGATACGCAGTATTTT. It codes for CASSPWGFTDTQYF.

The V and J genes are TRBV5-1 and TRBJ2-5, with TRBD2 matching 10 bases. CDR1 is SGHRS and CDR2 is YFSETQ in the germline V gene. The V and J ends lost 4 bases and 2 bases, in that order; junction bases with no gene match: 5. There are 15 residues in the CDR3. The CDR3 reads CASSTLSGGQETQYF. The CDR3 DNA reads as TGCGCCAGCAGCACCCTTAGCGGGGGGCAAGAGACCCAGTACTTC.

The V gene is TRBV30, the J gene TRBJ1-4; 8 bases match TRBD1. With V trimmed by 0 bases and J by 7 bases, 7 bases remained unmatched. The CDR3 spans 15 residues. The germline V gene has CDR1 GTSNPN and CDR2 SVGIG (reference sequence). The CDR3 nucleotides read TGTGCCTGGAGTGTCGGACAGGGATTTCTTGAAAAACTGTTTTTT. Its protein is CAWSVGQGFLEKLFF.

The genes are TRBV5-8 and TRBJ2-1, with 9 bases identical to TRBD1. V lost 2 bases, J lost 7 bases, and 7 bases stayed unmatched. CDR3 length equals 15 residues. CDR1 is SGHTS, CDR2 YDEGEE, per germline. CDR3 nucleotides: TGTGCCAGCAGCTTCGGGACAGGGTTTGGGAATGAGCAGTTCTTC. Amino acids: CASSFGTGFGNEQFF.

V usage is TRBV21-1 and J usage is TRBJ2-6; the tabulated D call, TRBD2, remains unverified against the DNA. TRBV21-1 is labeled a pseudogene. This CDR3 is built from 15 residues. The CDR3 DNA follows: TGTGCCAGCAGCGGACGGGACTCTGGGGCCAACGTCCTGACTTTC. The encoded protein is CASSGRDSGANVLTF.

The chain joins TRBV7-6 to TRBJ2-7; D perhaps matches TRBD1 (6 bases). Germline assignment: CDR1 SGHVS and CDR2 FNYEAQ. The length of the CDR3 is 14 residues. The V and J ends lost 1 base and 5 bases respectively, with 12 bases between them. DNA for the CDR3: TGTGCCAGCAGCTTAGAGGGCAGGGGCCACGAGCAGTACTTC. It yields the protein CASSLEGRGHEQYF.

The chain carries TRBV4-2 and TRBJ1-3; no clear D. V lost 1 base and J lost 0, with 4 bases in between. The germline V gene encodes CDR1 LGHNA and CDR2 YNFKEQ. The CDR3 has 14 amino acids. The CDR3 sequence: CASSQVSSGNTIYF. The CDR3 DNA reads TGTGCCAGCAGCCAAGTCAGCTCTGGAAACACCATATATTTT.

The chain is built from TRBV7-9 and TRBJ2-1; D is possibly TRBD1 (6 bases). The V end lost 1 base, the J end lost 8 bases, and 9 bases lay between the germline ends. Germline V gene lookup returns CDR1 SEHNR and CDR2 FQNEAQ (reference sequence). This CDR3 has 13 amino acids. The CDR3 reads CASSLVQGHEQFF. CDR3 DNA sequence: TGTGCCAGCAGCTTAGTTCAGGGGCATGAGCAGTTCTTC.

The chain is built from TRBV4-2 and TRBJ1-2, with D maybe TRBD1 (6 bases). Germline loops: CDR1 LGHNA, CDR2 YNFKEQ. The CDR3 sequence is 15 residues long. Trimming took off 1 base at V and 4 bases at J, with 13 bases between the two ends. CDR3 sequence: CASSQAFQGTYGYTF. The CDR3 coding sequence is TGTGCCAGCAGCCAAGCATTTCAGGGGACCTATGGCTACACCTTC.

The chain uses TRBV5-1 and TRBJ2-7, with 10 nucleotides matching TRBD2. Per the germline V gene, CDR1 is SGHRS and CDR2 is YFSETQ. This CDR3 has 17 residues. J was trimmed by 5 bases and V by 4 bases; bases with no gene match: 15. CDR3 nucleotide sequence: TGCGCCAGCAGCGCGGGACTAGCGCGGTCCGTGAGGAACGAGCAGTACTTC. As protein: CASSAGLARSVRNEQYF.

The J gene is TRBJ2-1, the V gene TRBV30; weak D call: TRBD1 (5 bases). Germline CDR1 is GTSNPN and CDR2 is SVGIG (reference sequence). V lost 3 bases and J lost 6, with 15 bases in between. The CDR3 is made up of 14 amino acids. The CDR3 DNA follows: TGTGCCTGGAGGAGTCTCAGGGTTCGCAATGAGCAGTTCTTC. Translation gives CAWRSLRVRNEQFF.

The chain joins TRBV4-1 to TRBJ2-7, with 10 bases lining up with TRBD1. V gave up 2 bases and J gave up 4 bases; unmatched junction bases: 8. Germline V gives CDR1 MGHRA, CDR2 YSYEKL. The CDR3 contains 16 residues. CDR3 residues: CASSQIGRTGGYEQYF. The DNA of the CDR3 is TGCGCCAGCAGCCAAATAGGGAGGACAGGGGGTTACGAGCAGTACTTC.

Remarks on this clone: The germline gene is not matched at one end of the junction; a read error may be the cause. V and J are TRBV7-7 and TRBJ2-3; 8 bases match TRBD1. The CDR3 consists of 11 residues. Looked up from germline, CDR1 is SSHAT and CDR2 is FNYEAQ (reference sequence). DNA of the CDR3: TGTGCTAGCAGTTCCGGGACAGGCCTGTATTTT. This translates into CASSSGTGLYF. Together with reference TRBV7-7 and TRBJ2-3, the CDR3 gives the full variable domain: GAGVSQSPRYKVTKRGQDVTLRCDPISSHATLYWYQQALGQGPEFLTYFNYEAQPDKSGLPSDRFSAERPEGSISTLTIQRTEQRDSAMYRCASSSGTGLYFGPGTRLTVL.

The chain combines TRBV19 with TRBJ2-3; 10 nucleotides match TRBD2. Germline V gene lookup returns CDR1 LNHDA and CDR2 SQIVND (reference sequence). Trimming cost V 5 bases and J 0 bases; bases outside gene matches: 5. This CDR3 is built from 16 residues. CDR3 sequence reads: CASSLGLAPSTDTQYF. CDR3 in DNA: TGTGCCAGTAGTTTGGGACTAGCGCCTAGCACAGATACGCAGTATTTT.

Note on this clone: One end of the junction does not line up with germline, which may come from a read error. This chain joins TRBV7-7 and TRBJ2-2, with 11 positions matching TRBD2. This CDR3 contains 20 residues. CDR1 and CDR2 from the germline V gene are SSHAT and FNYEAQ (reference sequence). The CDR3 sequence is CASSLRRTPGTSGNTGELFF. The CDR3 region has the DNA TGTGCTAGCAGCCTCAGGCGCACCCCCGGGACTAGCGGGAACACCGGGGAGCTGTTTTTT.

V is TRBV1 and J is TRBJ2-7; the DNA was not compared with TRBD1, the D call given in the table. TRBV1 is a pseudogene segment. The CDR3 consists of 13 residues. The CDR3 spells CTSRGAFSYEQYF. CDR3 bases: TGCACCAGCAGGGGGGCTTTCTCCTACGAGCAGTACTTC.

The rearrangement uses TRBV6-9 and TRBJ1-6; 7 positions agree with TRBD1. Germline values: CDR1 MNHGY, CDR2 SVAAGI. Unmatched junction bases numbered 6, after V lost 9 bases and J lost 7 bases. The CDR3 has 13 amino acids. CDR3 in amino acids: CARGQTRNSPLHF. The CDR3, as DNA: TGTGCCAGGGGACAGACGAGGAATTCACCCCTCCACTTT.